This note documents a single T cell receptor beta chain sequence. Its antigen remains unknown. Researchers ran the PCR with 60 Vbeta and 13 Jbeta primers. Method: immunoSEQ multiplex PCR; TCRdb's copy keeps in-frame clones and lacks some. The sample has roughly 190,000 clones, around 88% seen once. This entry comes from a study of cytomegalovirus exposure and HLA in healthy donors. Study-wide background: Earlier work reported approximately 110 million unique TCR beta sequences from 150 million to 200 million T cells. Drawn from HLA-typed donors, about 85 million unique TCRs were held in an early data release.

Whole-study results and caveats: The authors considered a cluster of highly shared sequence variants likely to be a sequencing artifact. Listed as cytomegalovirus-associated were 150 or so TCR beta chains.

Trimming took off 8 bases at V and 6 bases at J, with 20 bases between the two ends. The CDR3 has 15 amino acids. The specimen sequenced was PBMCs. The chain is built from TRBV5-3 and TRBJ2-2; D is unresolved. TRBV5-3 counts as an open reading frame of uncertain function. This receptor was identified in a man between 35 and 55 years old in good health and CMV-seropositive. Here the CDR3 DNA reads TGTGCCAGGATCTCCGTGGGCTCCACCCCCGGGGAGCTGTTTTTT. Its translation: CARISVGSTPGELFF.